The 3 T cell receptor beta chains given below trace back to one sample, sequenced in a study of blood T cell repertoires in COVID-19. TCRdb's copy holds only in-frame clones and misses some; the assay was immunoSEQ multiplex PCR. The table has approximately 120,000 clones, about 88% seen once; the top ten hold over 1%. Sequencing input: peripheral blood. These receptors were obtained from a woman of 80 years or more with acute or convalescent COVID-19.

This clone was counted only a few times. DNA of the CDR3: TGTGCCAGCAGCTCAGACTTTTACAATGAGCAGTTCTTC. Translated: CASSSDFYNEQFF. The J gene is TRBJ2-1, the V gene TRBV7-3; D gene ambiguous. Germline values: CDR1 SGHTA, CDR2 FQGTGA. The ends were cut back, 4 bases at V and 4 bases at J, with 8 bases in the middle. The CDR3 covers 13 residues. Full variable domain (outside the CDR3, taken from reference TRBV7-3 and TRBJ2-1): GAGVSQTPSNKVTEKGKYVELRCDPISGHTALYWYRQSLGQGPEFLIYFQGTGAADDSGLPNDRFFAVRPEGSVSTLKIQRTERGDSAVYLCASSSDFYNEQFFGPGTRLTVL.

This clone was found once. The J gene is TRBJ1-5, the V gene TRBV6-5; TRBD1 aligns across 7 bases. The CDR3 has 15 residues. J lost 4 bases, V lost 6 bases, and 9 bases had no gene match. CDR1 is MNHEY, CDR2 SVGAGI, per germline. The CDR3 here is CASSAQGGWNQPQHF. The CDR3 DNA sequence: TGTGCCAGCAGCGCCCAGGGGGGCTGGAATCAGCCCCAGCATTTT.

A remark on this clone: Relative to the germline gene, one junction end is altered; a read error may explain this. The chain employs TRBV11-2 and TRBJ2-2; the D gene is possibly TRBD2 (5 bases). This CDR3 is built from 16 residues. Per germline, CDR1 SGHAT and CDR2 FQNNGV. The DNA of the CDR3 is TGTGCCAGCATCCGCGCGGTAACGGGCCTCCACGGGAAGCTGTTTTTT. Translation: CASIRAVTGLHGKLFF.